This T cell receptor beta chain was identified during a study of shared clonotypes between healthy human individuals. Overall study: The donors, a couple of women and three men, were aged 18 to 49.

Libraries were prepared by immunoSEQ multiplex PCR; TCRdb keeps only in-frame clonotypes and omits some of them. The sample lists about 380,000 clones; 90% to 98% were seen once. A remark on this clone: Other DNA sequences from this sample encode an identical CDR3 as well.

The sample taken for sequencing was memory CD8+ T cells sorted from blood. Sample subset: CD45RO+ cells pooled with CCR7-negative TemRA cells. The TCR was taken from a man younger than 45 in good health.

The CDR3 region is CASSLGANEKLFF. The CDR3 region has the DNA TGCGCCAGCAGCTTGGGGGCAAATGAAAAACTGTTTTTT. The genes are TRBV5-1 and TRBJ1-4, with D unresolved. The CDR3 consists of 13 residues. V shed 0 bases and J shed 5 bases, with 5 bases lying between them. Germline V gene sequence: CDR1 SGHRS, CDR2 YFSETQ.